This record looks at one T cell receptor (beta chain) sequence and its context. Its antigen is unknown. Clones were read by immunoSEQ multiplex PCR, and TCRdb kept only the in-frame ones, dropping some. The profile shows tens of thousands of clones, 86% of them singletons. This CDR3 spans 13 amino acids. Germline assignment: CDR1 MNHNS and CDR2 SASEGT. Trimming shortened V by 3 bases and J by 0 bases, and 6 bases separated the two germline ends. The sample belongs to a study of OX40 agonist ivuxolimab in advanced cancers. At the level of the study: While on treatment, patients had intravenous ivuxolimab at 0.01 to 10 mg/kg every 2 weeks. Cancers in dose escalation were hepatocellular, melanoma, renal cell and head and neck.

Peripheral blood came from all dose cohorts at three timepoints. Study results and limitations: With doses of 0.1 to 3.0 mg/kg, CD4+ and CD8+ blood T cells had undergone clonal expansion by week 6.

Material: CD4+ or CD8+ T cells sorted from blood, obtained in a trial of the OX40 agonist ivuxolimab. The chain links TRBV6-1 to TRBJ2-7; D gene uncertain. The TCR was taken from an adult with an advanced solid tumor such as melanoma, head and neck, liver or kidney cancer. The DNA of the CDR3 is TGTGCCAGCAGTGACACGAACTCCTACGAGCAGTACTTC. Its translation: CASSDTNSYEQYF.